This TCR beta chain is drawn from a study of long-term antiretroviral therapy in people with HIV. Study observations and caveats: Comparison with controls showed narrower CDR3 length ranges in HIV repertoires.

Per donor, at least one pre-ART and at least two post-ART PBMC samples were obtained. Researchers ran immunoSEQ v3.0 at survey level. Sequencing used immunoSEQ multiplex PCR; TCRdb keeps in-frame clones, though not all of them. The sample has tens of thousands of clones; approximately 82% are singletons. CDR3 length: 15 residues. V lost 0 bases, J lost 2 bases, and 10 bases lay in between. Germline V CDR1 and CDR2: MNHEY, SVGAGI. Worth noting for this clone: What it binds is unknown.

The sample in question was unsorted PBMCs, obtained 0.5 years after starting antiretroviral therapy. This sequence originates from a man between 18 and 35 years old with HIV. The genes are TRBV6-5 and TRBJ1-1, with a possible D match to TRBD1 (5 bases). The DNA for the CDR3 is TGTGCCAGCAGTTACTCGACAGCGAGAAACACTGAAGCTTTCTTT. Residues: CASSYSTARNTEAFF.